The text below deals with one T cell receptor (beta chain). Its antigen remains unidentified. Germline CDR1 SGHRS, CDR2 YFSETQ. The V and J ends lost 0 bases and 11 bases respectively, with 21 bases between them. The CDR3 totals 16 residues. Clinical symptoms, serum thyroxine, TRAb, thyroid ultrasound and orbital computed tomography informed diagnoses. This specimen comes from a study of T cells in Graves' hyperthyroidism and ophthalmopathy. Amplified TCR beta CDR3 regions came from RNA transcripts. RT-PCR in the first round (using the HTBI primer set) targeted the TCR CDR3. TCRdb recomputed calls from the multiplex PCR reads with MiXCR, one row per CDR3 protein. The repertoire has about 570,000 distinct CDR3 sequences, under 60% of them found once; the top ten carry around 17%. General study points: Within blood appeared most thyroid clonotypes that had expanded above 0.001.

The TCR sequence derives from an adult woman with Graves' disease, either hyperthyroidism or ophthalmopathy (not recorded which). Sequenced sample: peripheral blood or thyroid tissue (not recorded which). The chain couples TRBV5-1 to TRBJ1-5, with a tentative D call TRBD1 (6 bases). The CDR3 loop reads CASSLAGANVQETQHF. The CDR3 DNA sequence: TGCGCCAGCAGCTTGGCAGGGGCGAATGTCCAAGAGACCCAGCATTTT.